This TCR beta chain was identified in a study of a mutant IDH1 vaccine in newly diagnosed glioma. Study-level information: Earlier care involved radiotherapy, temozolomide, or both, and the majority received both. V12 occurred at week 35 and V13 at week 47.

Stated time point: week 47, end of study. In every dose of vaccine, 300 ug of mutant IDH1 20-mer peptide was given alongside topical imiquimod. Weeks 1, 3, 5, 7, 11, 15, 19 and 23 were when patients received their eight vaccinations. Diagnosis in the donors showed new WHO grade 3 or 4 astrocytomas that were IDH1-mutant and ATRX-lost. V gave up 0 bases and J gave up 2 bases, with 10 bases separating them. The germline V gene encodes CDR1 LNHNV and CDR2 YYDKDF (reference sequence). This CDR3 is 15 amino acids long. The assay was immunoSEQ multiplex PCR, and TCRdb's table has in-frame clones only and misses some. The sample has about 56,000 clones, around 83% seen once. On this clone itself: Its antigen remains unknown.

This receptor was taken from a woman in her 50s with glioma. Here the sequenced sample was PBMCs, taken from a glioma patient whose treatment included an IDH1 peptide vaccine. The chain is built from TRBV15 and TRBJ2-5, with D possibly being TRBD2 (5 bases). The CDR3 nucleotides are TGTGCCACCAGCAGAGATCGGGGAAATCAAGAGACCCAGTACTTC. Translation gives CATSRDRGNQETQYF.